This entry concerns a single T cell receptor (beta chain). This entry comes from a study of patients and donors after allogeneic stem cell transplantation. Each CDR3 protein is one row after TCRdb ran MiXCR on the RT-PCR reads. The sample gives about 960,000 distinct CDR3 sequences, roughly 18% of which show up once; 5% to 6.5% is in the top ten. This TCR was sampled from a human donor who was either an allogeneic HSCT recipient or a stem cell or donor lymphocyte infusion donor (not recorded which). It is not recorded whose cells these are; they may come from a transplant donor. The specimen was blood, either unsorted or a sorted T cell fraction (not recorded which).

CDR3 residues: CATSIESGQPQHF. CDR3 nucleotides: TGTGCCACCAGTATCGAATCAGGTCAGCCCCAGCATTTT. This rearrangement joins TRBV24-1 to TRBJ1-5; D uncertain. The CDR3 is 13 amino acids. Trimming shortened V by 6 bases and J by 6 bases, and 11 bases separated the two germline ends. Germline V lookup: CDR1 KGHDR, CDR2 SFDVKD.